The 29 T cell receptor beta chains given below trace back to one sample, sequenced in a study of blood T cell repertoires in COVID-19. The protocol was immunoSEQ multiplex PCR, while the TCRdb copy is restricted to in-frame clones and leaves out a portion. Here the sample spans roughly 140,000 clones, more than 75% being singletons. Specimen: peripheral blood. These TCRs come from a woman aged 45 to 65 with acute or convalescent COVID-19.

V gene TRBV20-1 combines with J gene TRBJ2-3; TRBD2 agrees at 12 bases. Germline-derived CDR1 and CDR2 are DFQATT and SNEGSKA (reference sequence). There are 19 residues in the CDR3. With 3 bases clipped from V and 3 bases from J, the junction kept 16 bases outside the gene matches. CDR3 loop: CSASGVIWLAGGTTDTQYF. In DNA, the CDR3 is TGCAGTGCTAGTGGCGTAATATGGCTAGCGGGGGGGACAACAGATACGCAGTATTTT.

The rearrangement links TRBV15 to TRBJ1-4; D ambiguous. CDR3 length: 16 amino acids. Trimming stripped 0 bases from V and 10 bases from J, with 18 bases between. The germline V gene has CDR1 LNHNV and CDR2 YYDKDF (reference sequence). Written as DNA, the CDR3 is TGTGCCACCAGCAGAGAGGGGTCAGGAGCGGTGGGAAAACTGTTTTTT. This gives the protein CATSREGSGAVGKLFF.

The chain links TRBV29-1 to TRBJ2-7; 8 nucleotides line up with TRBD1. Germline-derived CDR1 and CDR2 are SQVTM and ANQGSEA. The J segment lost 6 bases and the V segment lost 6 bases, leaving 4 bases of the junction unmatched. The length of the CDR3 is 11 residues. CDR3 sequence: CSVQGAVEQYF. CDR3 nucleotides: TGCAGCGTGCAGGGGGCGGTCGAGCAGTACTTC.

Regarding this clone: This CDR3 is also generated by other DNA sequences in the sample. This chain uses TRBV28 with TRBJ1-5; no reliable D call. The V end was cut by 3 bases, the J end by 6 bases, with 6 bases between. Per the germline V gene, CDR1 is MDHEN and CDR2 is SYDVKM. The CDR3 consists of 12 residues. The CDR3 nucleotides read TGTGCCAGCAGTTTCAGTGGTCAGCCCCAGCATTTT. It encodes CASSFSGQPQHF.

This chain uses TRBV6-5 with TRBJ1-6; D gene unclear. This CDR3 comprises 16 residues. V lost 2 bases to trimming and J lost 0 bases, with 8 bases between them. CDR1 is MNHEY and CDR2 is SVGAGI in the germline V gene. Written as DNA, the CDR3 is TGTGCCAGCAGTTACGGTTCGGGCTCCTATAATTCACCCCTCCACTTT. It translates to CASSYGSGSYNSPLHF.

The table lists this clone with a few counts. CDR3 DNA: TGTGCCAGCTCACCTCCGGGACTAGGGACCACCTACGAGCAGTACTTC. Translating gives CASSPPGLGTTYEQYF. The chain links TRBV18 to TRBJ2-7; 8 nucleotides align to TRBD2. V lost 3 bases to trimming and J lost 2 bases; unmatched junction nucleotides: 9. Per germline, CDR1 KGHSH and CDR2 LQKENI. The CDR3 spans 16 residues.

This clone was seen a handful of times. J is TRBJ1-1 and V is TRBV10-1; no definite D call. Germline CDR1 and CDR2: WNHNN and SYGVQD (reference sequence). The CDR3 has 14 residues. Trimming took off 1 base at V and 1 base at J, with 7 bases between the two ends. Here the CDR3 DNA reads TGCGCCAGCAGTGAGTTGAGCGAGAACACTGAAGCTTTCTTT. Its translation: CASSELSENTEAFF.

The V call is TRBV27, the J call TRBJ1-5, with 7 bases matching TRBD1. Unmatched junction bases numbered 11, after V lost 6 bases and J lost 0 bases. The germline CDR1 and CDR2 sequences are MNHEY and SMNVEV (reference sequence). The CDR3 spans 17 residues. DNA of the CDR3: TGTGCCAGCAGCGAGGGACAGCGTGTCAATAGCAATCAGCCCCAGCATTTT. Its protein is CASSEGQRVNSNQPQHF.

The count of this clone is one. This chain uses TRBV19 with TRBJ1-5; TRBD1 is a possible D gene (5 bases). Germline loops: CDR1 LNHDA, CDR2 SQIVND (reference sequence). Trimming left V 3 bases short and J 7 bases short, with 16 bases between. The length of the CDR3 is 15 residues. The CDR3: CASSIKATGGQPQHF. Written as DNA, the CDR3 is TGTGCCAGTAGTATTAAAGCGACCGGGGGGCAGCCCCAGCATTTT.

V usage is TRBV5-1 and J usage is TRBJ2-3; maybe TRBD2 (6 bases). CDR3 length: 14 amino acids. Germline V gene lookup returns CDR1 SGHRS and CDR2 YFSETQ. The V end lost 4 bases, the J end lost 5 bases, and 14 bases lay between the germline ends. This CDR3 is CASSPGGRGDTQYF. CDR3 coding DNA: TGCGCCAGCAGCCCTGGGGGGAGAGGAGATACGCAGTATTTT.

This clone was seen once. The chain employs TRBV4-2 and TRBJ2-7; no firm D call. V gave up 0 bases and J gave up 3 bases, with 9 bases separating them. The CDR3 has 14 residues. In germline, CDR1 is LGHNA, CDR2 YNFKEQ. The CDR3 DNA is TGTGCCAGCAGCCAAGACCCATCCAACTACGAGCAGTACTTC. Translation: CASSQDPSNYEQYF.

V is TRBV18 and J is TRBJ2-3, with D possibly TRBD1 on 5 matching bases. V was shortened by 1 base and J by 3 bases, with 11 bases between the two germline ends. Per the germline V gene, CDR1 is KGHSH and CDR2 is LQKENI. This CDR3 spans 15 amino acids. CDR3: CASSPRQGSTDTQYF. The CDR3 bases are TGTGCCAGCTCACCACGTCAGGGTTCAACAGATACGCAGTATTTT. The entire variable domain, with the rest obtained from reference TRBV18 and TRBJ2-3, is as follows: NAGVMQNPRHLVRRRGQEARLRCSPMKGHSHVYWYRQLPEEGLKFMVYLQKENIIDESGMPKERFSAEFPKEGPSILRIQQVVRGDSAAYFCASSPRQGSTDTQYFGPGTRLTVL.

The chain combines TRBV6-5 with TRBJ2-1; 8 nucleotides line up with TRBD1. V was pared by 5 bases and J by 2 bases, with 2 bases of the junction left unmatched. This CDR3 spans 14 amino acids. Germline CDR1 is MNHEY and CDR2 is SVGAGI. The CDR3 sequence is CASSRQGTYNEQFF. CDR3 nucleotides: TGTGCCAGCAGTCGACAGGGGACCTACAATGAGCAGTTCTTC.

The V gene is TRBV29-1, the J gene TRBJ2-6, with TRBD1 matching 10 bases. Germline lookup yields CDR1 SQVTM and CDR2 ANQGSEA. The CDR3 sequence is 19 residues long. V gave up 2 bases and J gave up 0 bases; unmatched junction bases: 10. The CDR3 spells CSVESGTGDLASGANVLTF. In nucleotides, the CDR3 is TGCAGCGTTGAATCCGGGACAGGGGACCTAGCCTCTGGGGCCAACGTCCTGACTTTC.

This rearrangement joins TRBV5-6 to TRBJ1-2; TRBD1 might be the D (5 bases). This CDR3 contains 15 residues. V lost 4 bases to trimming and J lost 7 bases, with 20 bases between them. CDR1 and CDR2 (germline): SGHDT, YYEEEE. DNA for the CDR3: TGTGCCAGCAGCGCCCCCGGTGGGGGGTCCTTTGGCTACACCTTC. Its protein product is CASSAPGGGSFGYTF.

V gene TRBV25-1 combines with J gene TRBJ2-1; 7 bases match TRBD2. Germline values: CDR1 MGHDK, CDR2 SYGVNS. V shed 3 bases and J 9 bases; nucleotides not matched to a gene: 11. The CDR3 loop spans 15 amino acids. Written as DNA, the CDR3 is TGTGCCAGCAGTGACCCGGGACTAAGTCGCGCTGAGCAGTTCTTC. Its protein is CASSDPGLSRAEQFF.

This clone was observed a handful of times. The V and J genes are TRBV5-5 and TRBJ1-2, with a weak D call TRBD1 (5 bases). The CDR3 length is 17 residues. The V end was cut by 0 bases, the J end by 6 bases, with 21 bases between. Germline V CDR1 and CDR2: SGHKS, YYEKEE (reference sequence). This CDR3 is CASSLAVGTSGGDGYTF. The CDR3 nucleotides are TGTGCCAGCAGCTTGGCCGTTGGGACGAGCGGAGGGGATGGCTACACCTTC.

Concerning this clone: Other DNA sequences in the sample encode the same CDR3. The chain has TRBV6-2 or TRBV6-3 and TRBJ2-1; D is possibly TRBD1 (6 bases). Germline V lookup: CDR1 MNHEY, CDR2 SVGEGT. V lost 0 bases and J lost 7, with 10 bases in between. CDR3 length equals 14 residues. CDR3 sequence reads: CASSYSDSLNEQFF. CDR3 bases: TGTGCCAGCAGTTACTCGGACAGCCTTAATGAGCAGTTCTTC.

This clone occurred a few times. The gene calls are TRBV12-3 or TRBV12-4 and TRBJ2-7; 9 positions agree with TRBD1. The CDR3 is 13 amino acids. Germline trimming cut 4 bases from V and 7 bases from J; bases unmatched to any gene: 5. The CDR3 sequence is CASSSGQGREQYF. CDR3 coding DNA: TGTGCCAGCAGTTCGGGACAGGGTAGAGAGCAGTACTTC.

The sample holds a few counts of this clone. This rearrangement joins TRBV20-1 to TRBJ1-3, with TRBD1 identical over 12 bases. V lost 3 bases to trimming and J lost 4 bases; unmatched junction nucleotides: 7. This CDR3 is 16 amino acids long. Germline CDR1 DFQATT, CDR2 SNEGSKA (reference sequence). The chain's CDR3 is CSASLLGTGGGNTIYF. The CDR3 coding sequence is TGCAGTGCTAGTCTACTTGGGACAGGGGGCGGAAACACCATATATTTT.

The chain couples TRBV28 to TRBJ2-6, with 7 bases aligning to TRBD1. V was pared by 6 bases and J by 4 bases, with 6 bases of the junction left unmatched. CDR1 and CDR2 (germline): MDHEN, SYDVKM. This CDR3 has 15 residues. The CDR3 reads CASSRDRAGANVLTF. The DNA for the CDR3 is TGTGCCAGCAGCCGAGACAGGGCCGGGGCCAACGTCCTGACTTTC.

This chain uses TRBV5-8 with TRBJ2-1, with D possibly being TRBD1 (7 bases). The CDR3 length is 13 residues. Germline V gives CDR1 SGHTS, CDR2 YDEGEE. V gave up 4 bases and J gave up 8 bases, with 13 bases separating them. The CDR3 reads CASSGGTVDEQFF. DNA of the CDR3: TGTGCCAGCAGCGGCGGGACAGTGGATGAGCAGTTCTTC. The complete variable domain, with remaining parts taken from reference TRBV5-8 and TRBJ2-1, reads EAGVTQSPTHLIKTRGQQATLRCSPISGHTSVYWYQQALGLGLQFLLWYDEGEERNRGNFPPRFSGRQFPNYSSELNVNALELEDSALYLCASSGGTVDEQFFGPGTRLTVL.

The rearrangement uses TRBV5-1 and TRBJ1-4, with D perhaps matching TRBD1 (6 bases). CDR1 SGHRS and CDR2 YFSETQ come from the germline V gene. V shed 4 bases and J shed 4 bases, with 11 bases lying between them. The CDR3 contains 14 residues. The CDR3: CASSMGGGNEKLFF. In DNA form, the CDR3 reads TGCGCCAGCAGCATGGGAGGGGGTAATGAAAAACTGTTTTTT.

This chain joins TRBV6-5 and TRBJ1-1, with TRBD1 as a possible D gene (6 bases). This CDR3 comprises 12 residues. CDR1 MNHEY and CDR2 SVGAGI come from the germline V gene. Trimming cost V 7 bases and J 12 bases, with 18 bases left between them. CDR3 bases: TGTGCCAGCACCCTCCAGGGGAAGAAAACTTTCTTT. Its protein product is CASTLQGKKTFF.

J is TRBJ1-2 and V is TRBV18; 8 nucleotides match TRBD1. Germline V gives CDR1 KGHSH, CDR2 LQKENI. The CDR3 spans 17 residues. Trimming at V came to 4 bases and at J to 3 bases, leaving 13 bases not matched to a gene. CDR3 loop: CASSQGQGSIPYYGYTF. For the CDR3, the DNA is TGTGCCAGCTCACAAGGACAGGGCAGTATTCCTTACTATGGCTACACCTTC.

The chain uses TRBV6-1 and TRBJ1-2; 8 nucleotides agree with TRBD1. The J segment lost 5 bases and the V segment lost 3 bases, leaving 5 bases of the junction unmatched. The germline CDR1 and CDR2 sequences are MNHNS and SASEGT. The length of the CDR3 is 14 residues. The chain's CDR3 is CASSDLGQGYGYTF. CDR3 sequence (DNA): TGTGCCAGCAGTGACCTTGGACAGGGATATGGCTACACCTTC.

This clone was found a few times. The chain employs TRBV7-9 and TRBJ1-4, with TRBD1 identical over 9 bases. Germline CDR1 is SEHNR and CDR2 is FQNEAQ (reference sequence). The CDR3 totals 16 residues. The V and J ends lost 5 bases and 2 bases, in that order; junction bases with no gene match: 6. The CDR3 DNA sequence: TGTGCCAGCAGCCCTGGACAGGGGTTGACTAATGAAAAACTGTTTTTT. Its protein is CASSPGQGLTNEKLFF.

In nucleotides, the CDR3 is TGTGCCAGCAGTGAAGTATCCCCCGGGGAGCTGTTTTTT. It is translated as CASSEVSPGELFF. The V and J genes are TRBV6-1 and TRBJ2-2; D gene uncertain. The V gene lost 1 base and the J gene lost 6 bases, with 6 bases spanning the gap. Germline values: CDR1 MNHNS, CDR2 SASEGT. CDR3 length: 13 amino acids.

The chain links TRBV10-2 to TRBJ2-3, with 9 bases fitting TRBD1. The CDR3 runs to 15 residues. V shed 5 bases and J 4 bases; nucleotides not matched to a gene: 7. CDR1 is WSHSY and CDR2 is SAAADI in the germline V gene. The DNA of the CDR3 is TGCGCCAGCAGTCGTGGGACAGGGTACCCAGATACGCAGTATTTT. This gives the protein CASSRGTGYPDTQYF.